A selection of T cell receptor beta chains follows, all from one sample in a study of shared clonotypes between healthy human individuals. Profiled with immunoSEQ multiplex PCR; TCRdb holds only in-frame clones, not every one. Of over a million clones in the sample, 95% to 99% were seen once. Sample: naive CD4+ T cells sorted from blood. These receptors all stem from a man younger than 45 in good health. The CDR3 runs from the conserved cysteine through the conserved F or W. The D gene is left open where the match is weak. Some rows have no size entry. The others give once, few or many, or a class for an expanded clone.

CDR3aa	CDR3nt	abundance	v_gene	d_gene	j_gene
CAGQREGRTDTQYF	TGTGCCGGCCAGCGGGAGGGGCGGACAGATACGCAGTATTTT	once	TRBV7-9	TRBD2	TRBJ2-3
CASSCRENPWGNQPQHF	TGTGCCAGCAGCTGCAGGGAAAACCCATGGGGCAATCAGCCCCAGCATTTT	.	TRBV7-4	.	TRBJ1-5
CASSGQSNYGYTF	TGTGCCAGCAGTGGACAGAGTAACTATGGCTACACCTTC	.	TRBV2	.	TRBJ1-2
CATSKRSQETQYF	TGTGCCACCAGCAAGCGGTCCCAAGAGACCCAGTACTTC	.	TRBV15	.	TRBJ2-5
CASSSIYRGSNQPQHF	TGTGCCAGCAGCTCGATTTACAGGGGTAGCAATCAGCCCCAGCATTTT	.	TRBV7-2	TRBD1	TRBJ1-5
CASSLLGQVYEQYF	TGTGCCAGTAGTCTGCTTGGGCAAGTCTACGAGCAGTACTTC	.	TRBV19	.	TRBJ2-7
CAISASQGSYGYTF	TGTGCCATCAGTGCAAGTCAGGGGTCCTATGGCTACACCTTC	.	TRBV10-3	.	TRBJ1-2
CASTGGTSSYNEQFF	TGTGCCAGCACCGGAGGAACGAGCTCCTACAATGAGCAGTTCTTC	.	TRBV27	.	TRBJ2-1
CASSGLAGGTQYF	TGTGCCAGCAGCGGACTAGCGGGAGGGACCCAGTACTTC	.	TRBV5-4	TRBD2	TRBJ2-5
CASSRAGTGAYEQYF	TGCGCCAGCAGCCGAGCCGGGACAGGGGCCTACGAGCAGTACTTC	.	TRBV4-3	TRBD1	TRBJ2-7
CASSFPQAGSYEQYF	TGTGCCAGCAGCTTCCCACAGGCGGGGAGCTACGAGCAGTACTTC	.	TRBV7-9	.	TRBJ2-7